The table lists the clone carrying this T cell receptor beta chain with many counts. Its antigen is as yet unknown. The sample originates from a study of early T cells in non-severe SARS-CoV-2 infection. Study at large: Unsorted whole blood bulk RNA was sequenced, with unpaired chains.

Study observations and caveats: Lookups in VDJdb leaned toward anti-spike CD8 responses and missed private and CD4 specificities.

Germline trimming cut 4 bases from V and 3 bases from J; bases unmatched to any gene: 14. Germline CDR1 is SGHRS and CDR2 is YFSETQ. CDR3 length: 17 amino acids. Separate cDNA molecules each had unique molecular identifiers attached to them. TCRdb passed the 5' RACE reads through MiXCR, listing each CDR3 protein once. The table shows 25,000 to 35,000 distinct CDR3 sequences, with about 4.6% occurring only once. This sequence was found in an adult who was a healthcare worker with PCR-confirmed SARS-CoV-2 infection or an uninfected control (not recorded which). V usage is TRBV5-1 and J usage is TRBJ1-2, with TRBD1 matching 8 bases. The source was whole blood, collected at baseline. The CDR3 loop is CASSAPGQASWDYGYTF. The CDR3 nucleotides are TGCGCCAGCAGCGCACCGGGACAGGCCAGCTGGGACTATGGCTACACCTTC.